What follows are 17 T cell receptor beta chains derived from one specimen sequenced in a study of T cells in narcolepsy. Some clones are missing from TCRdb's copy, which holds only in-frame ones; the method was immunoSEQ multiplex PCR. The sample lists tens of thousands of clones, roughly 86% seen once, with about 1.3% in the top ten. The material sequenced was CD45RA- memory CD4+ T cells from PBMCs. The receptors here all came from a human donor with narcolepsy.

The chain uses TRBV10-2 and TRBJ1-5, with TRBD1 matching 8 bases. V shed 7 bases, J shed 0 bases, and the junction held 17 bases outside the gene matches. The germline V gene has CDR1 WSHSY and CDR2 SAAADI. The CDR3 contains 19 residues. The CDR3 nucleotides are TGCGCCAGCACAGGGGGCTCGGGTGGCGGTAAATATAGCAATCAGCCCCAGCATTTT. It translates to CASTGGSGGGKYSNQPQHF.

V gene TRBV5-8 combines with J gene TRBJ2-1; D possibly corresponds to TRBD1 (6 bases). The germline CDR1 and CDR2 sequences are SGHTS and YDEGEE. The V end lost 4 bases, the J end lost 2 bases, and 13 bases lay between the germline ends. The CDR3 totals 15 residues. The CDR3 DNA is TGTGCCAGCAGCCTGGACAGTATCCCCTACAATGAGCAGTTCTTC. Protein: CASSLDSIPYNEQFF.

For this clone: Other DNA sequences from this sample encode an identical CDR3 as well. The chain recombines TRBV2 with TRBJ1-5, with TRBD1 matching 7 bases. The CDR3 loop spans 14 amino acids. The V and J ends lost 6 bases and 4 bases, in that order; junction bases with no gene match: 6. Germline values: CDR1 SNHLY, CDR2 FYNNEI. The CDR3: CASRGDSSNQPQHF. The CDR3 DNA reads TGTGCCAGCAGGGGGGACAGCTCAAATCAGCCCCAGCATTTT.

This clone was seen only once. This chain's CDR3 is CASRAGAGNTIYF. Written as DNA, the CDR3 is TGTGCCAGCAGGGCAGGGGCTGGAAACACCATATATTTT. The V and J genes are TRBV6-1 and TRBJ1-3; a possible D gene is TRBD1 (6 bases). Between the trimmed V and J ends, which lost 6 bases and 2 bases, there was a span of 8 bases. This CDR3 contains 13 residues. The germline gives CDR1 MNHNS, CDR2 SASEGT.

The rearrangement joins TRBV9 to TRBJ2-1; TRBD2 aligns across 7 bases. Germline V gives CDR1 SGDLS, CDR2 YYNGEE. Unmatched junction bases numbered 6, after V lost 0 bases and J lost 3 bases. The CDR3 consists of 16 residues. The CDR3 region has the DNA TGTGCCAGCAGCGTAGACAGCGGGACTTACTACAATGAGCAGTTCTTC. Its protein is CASSVDSGTYYNEQFF.

V gene TRBV6-1 combines with J gene TRBJ1-4; D is unresolved. Germline lookup yields CDR1 MNHNS and CDR2 SASEGT. V was trimmed by 7 bases and J by 6 bases, leaving 12 bases between them. The CDR3 contains 13 residues. CDR3 DNA: TGTGCCAGCACGGTACTCAGCGATGAAAAACTGTTTTTT. Protein sequence: CASTVLSDEKLFF.

This chain connects TRBV19 to TRBJ1-5, with 7 nucleotides matching TRBD1. CDR1 and CDR2 (germline): LNHDA, SQIVND (reference sequence). Losses at the gene ends were 4 bases for V and 4 bases for J; bases not matched to a gene: 10. The CDR3 contains 16 residues. The CDR3 sequence: CASSTLQGRRNQPQHF. DNA for the CDR3: TGTGCCAGTAGTACGTTACAGGGGAGGAGGAATCAGCCCCAGCATTTT.

This clone was seen more than once but under ten times. This rearrangement joins TRBV9 to TRBJ1-2; perhaps TRBD1 as D (6 bases). The ends were cut back, 3 bases at V and 6 bases at J, with 9 bases in the middle. The CDR3 sequence is 12 residues long. Germline V gene sequence: CDR1 SGDLS, CDR2 YYNGEE. CDR3 in amino acids: CASSEGGNGYTF. The CDR3 region has the DNA TGTGCCAGCAGCGAGGGGGGGAATGGCTACACCTTC.

This chain joins TRBV14 and TRBJ2-3; D unresolved. CDR3 length: 14 residues. From germline, CDR1 is SGHDN and CDR2 FVKESK. With 4 bases removed from V and 0 bases from J, the gap between germline ends came to 8 bases. The CDR3 here is CASSRSLSTDTQYF. The DNA for the CDR3 is TGTGCCAGCAGCCGTTCCCTCAGCACAGATACGCAGTATTTT. Looking up the rest from reference TRBV14 and TRBJ2-3 gives the full variable domain: EAGVTQFPSHSVIEKGQTVTLRCDPISGHDNLYWYRRVMGKEIKFLLHFVKESKQDESGMPNNRFLAERTGGTYSTLKVQPAELEDSGVYFCASSRSLSTDTQYFGPGTRLTVL.

The rearrangement uses TRBV6-1 and TRBJ2-2; D unclear. The CDR3 is made up of 14 amino acids. V gave up 3 bases and J gave up 1 base, with 6 bases separating them. Germline values: CDR1 MNHNS, CDR2 SASEGT. The CDR3, as DNA: TGTGCCAGCAGTGAGCTCAGGAACACCGGGGAGCTGTTTTTT. It codes for CASSELRNTGELFF.

The chain uses TRBV4-3 and TRBJ1-1, with no clear D. The CDR3 sequence is 15 residues long. V gave up 2 bases and J gave up 1 base, with 11 bases separating them. The V gene's germline CDR1 is LGHNA and CDR2 YSLEER. The CDR3 is CASSQSLQSNTEAFF. The CDR3, as DNA: TGCGCCAGCAGCCAAAGTTTACAGTCGAACACTGAAGCTTTCTTT.

The chain links TRBV5-1 to TRBJ2-3, with TRBD2 identical over 13 bases. CDR1 is SGHRS, CDR2 YFSETQ, per germline. CDR3 length: 16 residues. J lost 5 bases, V lost 1 base, and 4 bases had no gene match. CDR3 in DNA: TGCGCCAGCAGCTTGTGGACTAGCGGGAGAATAGATACGCAGTATTTT. The encoded protein is CASSLWTSGRIDTQYF.

This clone has a handful of counts. The chain joins TRBV4-3 to TRBJ1-1; 7 bases align to TRBD1. J was trimmed by 1 base and V by 0 bases; bases with no gene match: 11. The length of the CDR3 is 18 residues. Per the germline V gene, CDR1 is LGHNA and CDR2 is YSLEER. The CDR3, as DNA: TGCGCCAGCAGCCAAGATTATCCCACAGGGGTTTCGAACACTGAAGCTTTCTTT. The encoded protein is CASSQDYPTGVSNTEAFF.

The chain joins TRBV10-3 to TRBJ2-1; no reliable D call. Trimming stripped 0 bases from V and 6 bases from J, with 12 bases between. Germline V CDR1 and CDR2: ENHRY, SYGVKD. The CDR3 length is 15 residues. CDR3 loop: CAISESRSQVNEQFF. Here the CDR3 DNA reads TGTGCCATCAGTGAGTCGAGATCCCAGGTCAATGAGCAGTTCTTC.

A word on this clone: The sample holds other DNA sequences that translate to the same CDR3. V and J are TRBV11-2 and TRBJ2-3; D gene unclear. There are 11 residues in the CDR3. Germline V gives CDR1 SGHAT, CDR2 FQNNGV. V was cut by 4 bases and J by 7 bases, with 6 bases left in between. CDR3 in amino acids: CASSSQNTQYF. The CDR3, as DNA: TGTGCCAGCAGCTCGCAAAATACGCAGTATTTT.

The V and J genes are TRBV29-1 and TRBJ2-1; unclear D gene. This CDR3 has 11 amino acids. Per germline, CDR1 SQVTM and CDR2 ANQGSEA. V lost 7 bases to trimming and J lost 12 bases, with 16 bases between them. The CDR3 spells CSAPLSERQFF. For the CDR3, the DNA is TGCAGCGCCCCCCTTAGTGAACGGCAGTTCTTC.

This chain uses TRBV7-3 with TRBJ1-2; D might be TRBD1 (6 bases). V was cut by 1 base and J by 4 bases, with 16 bases left in between. This CDR3 contains 16 residues. The germline V gene has CDR1 SGHTA and CDR2 FQGTGA. The CDR3, as DNA: TGTGCCAGCAGCTTAATTCCGGGGGCGCACAGCTATGGCTACACCTTC. Residues: CASSLIPGAHSYGYTF. Full variable domain (rest looked up from reference TRBV7-3 and TRBJ1-2): GAGVSQTPSNKVTEKGKYVELRCDPISGHTALYWYRQSLGQGPEFLIYFQGTGAADDSGLPNDRFFAVRPEGSVSTLKIQRTERGDSAVYLCASSLIPGAHSYGYTFGSGTRLTVV.